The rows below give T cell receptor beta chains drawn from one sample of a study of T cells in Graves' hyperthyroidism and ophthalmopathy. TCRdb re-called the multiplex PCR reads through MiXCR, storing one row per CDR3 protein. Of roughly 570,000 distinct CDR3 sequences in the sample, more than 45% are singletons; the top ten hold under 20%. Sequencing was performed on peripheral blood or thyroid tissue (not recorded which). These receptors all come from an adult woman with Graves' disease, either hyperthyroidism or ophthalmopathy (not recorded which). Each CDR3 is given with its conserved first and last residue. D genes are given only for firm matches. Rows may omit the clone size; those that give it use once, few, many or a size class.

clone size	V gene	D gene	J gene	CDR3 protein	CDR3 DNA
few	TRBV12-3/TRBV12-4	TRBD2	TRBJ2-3	CASSRTSGRTDTQYF	TGTGCCAGCAGCCGGACTAGCGGGAGGACAGATACGCAGTATTTT
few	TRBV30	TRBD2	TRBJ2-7	CAIGRTGEQYF	TGTGCCATCGGGAGGACGGGCGAGCAGTACTTC
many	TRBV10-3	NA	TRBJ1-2	CAISETTQTNYGYTF	TGTGCCATCAGTGAGACCACGCAGACAAACTATGGCTACACCTTC
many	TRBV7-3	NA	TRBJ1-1	CASSLHGDEAFF	TGTGCCAGCAGCTTACACGGAGATGAAGCTTTCTTT
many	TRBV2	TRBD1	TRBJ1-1	CASLPTTDDRAEAFF	TGTGCCAGCCTACCGACTACCGATGACAGGGCTGAAGCTTTCTTT
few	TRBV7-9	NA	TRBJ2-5	CASSPPRDGETQYF	TGTGCCAGCAGCCCCCCCAGGGACGGGGAGACCCAGTACTTC
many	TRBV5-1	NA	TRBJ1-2	CASSYGGGLYGYTF	TGCGCCAGCAGCTATGGGGGGGGCCTCTATGGCTACACCTTC
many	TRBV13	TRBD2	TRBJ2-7	CASSTTSGRYEQYF	TGTGCCAGCAGCACGACTAGCGGGAGGTACGAGCAGTACTTC
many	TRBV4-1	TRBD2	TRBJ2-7	CASSTHSGRVAYEQYF	TGCGCCAGCAGCACTCATAGCGGGAGGGTCGCCTACGAGCAGTACTTC
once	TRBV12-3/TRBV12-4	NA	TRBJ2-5	CASSLQETQCF	TGTGCCAGCAGTCTTCAAGAGACCCAGTGCTTC
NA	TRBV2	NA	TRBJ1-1	CASSSYRAGGGTEAFF	TGTGCCAGCAGTTCCTACAGGGCGGGAGGCGGGACTGAAGCTTTCTTT
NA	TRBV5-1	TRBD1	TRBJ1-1	CASSPGGRDTEAFF	TGTGCCAGCAGTCCAGGGGGCCGGGACACTGAAGCTTTCTTT
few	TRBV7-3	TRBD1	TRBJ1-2	CASSSTGDGGYTF	TGTGCCAGCTCGTCGACAGGGGACGGGGGCTACACCTTC
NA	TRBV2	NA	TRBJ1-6	CASTQKEGSSSYNSPLHF	TGTGCCAGCACCCAAAAGGAGGGGTCAAGCTCCTATAATTCACCCCTCCACTTT
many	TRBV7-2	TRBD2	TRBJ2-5	CASSLLLAGAQETQYF	TGTGCCAGCAGCTTATTGCTAGCGGGGGCCCAAGAGACCCAGTACTTC
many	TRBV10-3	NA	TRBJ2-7	CAISEFSRRSTYEQYF	TGTGCCATCAGTGAGTTCTCGAGGAGGAGTACCTACGAGCAGTACTTC
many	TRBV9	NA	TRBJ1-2	CASSVDSNYGYTF	TGTGCCAGCAGCGTGGACAGTAACTATGGCTACACCTTC
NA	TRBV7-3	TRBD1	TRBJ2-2	CASSLGQGMPTGELFF	TGTGCCAGCAGCTTGGGACAGGGGATGCCCACCGGGGAGCTGTTTTTT
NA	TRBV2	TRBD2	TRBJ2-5	CASRNLAEETQYF	TGTGCCAGCCGGAATCTAGCGGAAGAGACCCAGTACTTC
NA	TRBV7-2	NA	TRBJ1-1	CASSLNRDGFEAFF	TGTGCCAGCAGCTTGAACCGGGACGGCTTTGAAGCTTTCTTT
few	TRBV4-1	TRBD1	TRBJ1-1	CASSQDPFRGPHTEAFF	TGCGCCAGCAGCCAAGATCCCTTCAGGGGGCCCCACACTGAAGCTTTCTTT
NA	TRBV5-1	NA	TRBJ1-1	CASSLMGYVNTEAFF	TGCGCCAGCAGCTTGATGGGATATGTGAACACTGAAGCTTTCTTT
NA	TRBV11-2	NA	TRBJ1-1	CARIGHSNTEAFF	TGTGCCAGAATCGGGCATTCGAACACTGAAGCTTTCTTT
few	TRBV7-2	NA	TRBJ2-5	CASSSWTEETQYF	TGTGCCAGCAGCTCTTGGACAGAAGAGACCCAGTACTTC
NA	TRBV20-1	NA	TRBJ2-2	CSASSSGADTGELFF	TGCAGTGCTAGTTCGTCAGGGGCGGACACCGGGGAGCTGTTTTTT
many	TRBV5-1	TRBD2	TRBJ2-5	CASSLSGTSGTETQYF	TGCGCCAGCAGCTTGTCTGGGACTAGCGGAACGGAGACCCAGTACTTC
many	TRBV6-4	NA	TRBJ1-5	CAYRRQEKQDISQPQHF	TGTGCCTACCGACGCCAAGAAAAGCAGGATATCAGTCAGCCCCAGCATTTT
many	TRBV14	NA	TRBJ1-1	CASSPRGALNTEAFF	TGTGCCAGCAGCCCTAGAGGGGCCCTGAACACTGAAGCTTTCTTT
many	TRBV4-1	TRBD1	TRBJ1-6	CASSQDTGGTGVRPLHF	TGCGCCAGCAGCCAAGACACGGGCGGGACAGGGGTTCGTCCCCTCCACTTT
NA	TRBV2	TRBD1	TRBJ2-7	CVSRTGLDEQYF	TGCGTCAGCAGGACAGGTTTGGACGAGCAGTACTTC
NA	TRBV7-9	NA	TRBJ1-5	CASSQAGTNNQPQHF	TGCGCCAGCAGCCAAGCTGGGACAAACAATCAGCCCCAGCATTTT
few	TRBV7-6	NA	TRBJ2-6	CASSLAGGLSGANVLTF	TGTGCCAGCAGCTTAGCCGGGGGGCTTTCTGGGGCCAACGTCCTGACTTTC
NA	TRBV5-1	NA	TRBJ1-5	CASSPGVAVYNEPQHF	TGCGCCAGCAGCCCCGGGGTAGCGGTATACAATGAGCCCCAGCATTTT
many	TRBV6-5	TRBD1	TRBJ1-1	CASSYPYRQGRGTEAFF	TGTGCCAGCAGTTACCCTTATCGACAGGGACGGGGCACTGAAGCTTTCTTT
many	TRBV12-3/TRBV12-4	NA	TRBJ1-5	CASTGVNQPQHF	TGTGCCAGTACAGGAGTCAATCAGCCCCAGCATTTT
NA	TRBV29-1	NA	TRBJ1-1	CSVEDVNTEAFF	TGCAGCGTTGAAGATGTAAACACTGAAGCTTTCTTT
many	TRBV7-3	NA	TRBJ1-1	CASSLYGGTEAFF	TGTGCCAGCAGCTTGTATGGGGGCACTGAAGCTTTCTTT
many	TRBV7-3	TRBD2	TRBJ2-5	CASSIGAGGSAETQYF	TGTGCCAGCAGCATAGGAGCGGGAGGGTCGGCGGAGACCCAGTACTTC
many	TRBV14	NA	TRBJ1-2	CASSQDEGVRGYTF	TGTGCCAGCAGCCAAGATGAGGGGGTTAGAGGCTACACCTTC
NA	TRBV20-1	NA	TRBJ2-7	CRPMMGGYEQYF	TGCAGGCCTATGATGGGTGGCTACGAGCAGTACTTC
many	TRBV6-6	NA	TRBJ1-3	CASSASSGNTIYF	TGTGCCAGCAGTGCTAGCTCTGGAAACACCATATATTTT
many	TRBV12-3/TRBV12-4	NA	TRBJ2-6	CASSLQGISGANVLTF	TGTGCCAGCAGTTTACAAGGGATCTCTGGGGCCAACGTCCTGACTTTC
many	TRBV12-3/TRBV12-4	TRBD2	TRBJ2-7	CASSSSGRIYEQYF	TGTGCCAGCAGCTCAAGCGGGAGGATTTACGAGCAGTACTTC
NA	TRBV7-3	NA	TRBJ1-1	CASSASQGTEAFF	TGTGCCAGCAGCGCCTCCCAGGGTACTGAAGCTTTCTTT
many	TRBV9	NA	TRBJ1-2	CASSVATRNYGYTF	TGTGCCAGCAGCGTAGCTACGAGAAACTATGGCTACACCTTC
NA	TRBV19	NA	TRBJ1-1	CASSEGESEAFF	TGTGCCAGTAGCGAGGGGGAATCTGAAGCTTTCTTT
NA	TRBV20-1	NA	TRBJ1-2	CSAEGIGRDKGYGYTF	TGCAGTGCTGAGGGTATCGGGAGGGATAAAGGCTATGGCTACACCTTC
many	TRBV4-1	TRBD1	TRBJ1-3	CASSQPLDRGLGNTIYF	TGCGCCAGCAGCCAACCCCTCGACAGGGGTCTTGGAAACACCATATATTTT